Given below is one TCR beta chain in context. This specimen comes from a study of cytomegalovirus exposure and HLA in healthy donors. Researchers ran the PCR with 60 Vbeta and 13 Jbeta primers. Assay: immunoSEQ multiplex PCR; the TCRdb copy retains only in-frame clones and omits some. Here the sample spans tens of thousands of clones, 60% to 80% being singletons. The germline V gene encodes CDR1 MGHRA and CDR2 YSYEKL. The V end lost 0 bases, the J end lost 1 base, and 9 bases lay between the germline ends. The CDR3 contains 15 residues. V usage is TRBV4-1 and J usage is TRBJ1-2; no clear D gene. The sequence was obtained from a man between 60 and 75 years old in good health and CMV-seropositive. Sequencing was performed on PBMCs. This CDR3 is CASSQETTLNYGYTF. Written as DNA, the CDR3 is TGCGCCAGCAGCCAAGAGACGACACTTAACTATGGCTACACCTTC.